The rows below give T cell receptor beta chains drawn from one sample of a study of cytomegalovirus exposure and HLA in healthy donors. The data were produced by immunoSEQ multiplex PCR, yet TCRdb's version contains in-frame clones alone and is incomplete. Of around 99,000 clones listed, around 77% were seen once; the top ten hold around 3.6%. Sample: PBMCs. All receptors derive from a man aged 40-49 years in good health and CMV-seronegative. Each CDR3 is given with its conserved first and last residue. Each record gives: clone size, D gene, J gene, CDR3 length, V gene, CDR3 protein, CDR3 DNA. D genes are given only for firm matches. Clone size is not always given. Where it is, it says once, few, many or a class for expanded clones.

size: NA; D: NA; J: TRBJ1-2; length: 13; V: TRBV7-3; CDR3: CASSERVNYGYTF; DNA: TGTGCCAGCAGCGAGAGAGTCAACTATGGCTACACCTTC
size: NA; D: TRBD2; J: TRBJ2-1; length: 19; V: TRBV5-1; CDR3: CASSLWASGGASSYNEQFF; DNA: TGCGCCAGCAGCTTGTGGGCTAGCGGGGGTGCGAGCTCCTACAATGAGCAGTTCTTC
size: NA; D: TRBD2; J: TRBJ2-5; length: 15; V: TRBV30; CDR3: CAWTWGGRGRETQYF; DNA: TGTGCCTGGACCTGGGGCGGGAGGGGAAGAGAGACCCAGTACTTC
size: NA; D: NA; J: TRBJ2-3; length: 15; V: TRBV4-1; CDR3: CASSQAGLVTDTQYF; DNA: TGCGCCAGCAGCCAGGCAGGTTTAGTCACAGATACGCAGTATTTT
size: NA; D: NA; J: TRBJ2-7; length: 15; V: TRBV28; CDR3: CASSLAGGPLSEQYF; DNA: TGTGCCAGCAGTTTAGCCGGGGGGCCGCTTAGCGAGCAGTACTTC
size: NA; D: TRBD2; J: TRBJ2-3; length: 16; V: TRBV19; CDR3: CASGKTSGRALDTQYF; DNA: TGTGCCAGTGGCAAGACTAGCGGGAGGGCCTTGGATACGCAGTATTTT
size: NA; D: NA; J: TRBJ1-2; length: 13; V: TRBV30; CDR3: CAWSQQVEYGYTF; DNA: TGTGCCTGGAGTCAACAGGTCGAGTATGGCTACACCTTC
size: NA; D: TRBD1; J: TRBJ2-7; length: 13; V: TRBV27; CDR3: CASSLAGTGVAYF; DNA: TGTGCCAGCAGTTTGGCCGGGACAGGGGTGGCGTACTTC
size: NA; D: NA; J: TRBJ1-3; length: 16; V: TRBV2; CDR3: CASSEAGPSAGNTIYF; DNA: TGTGCCAGCAGTGAAGCTGGCCCCAGTGCTGGAAACACCATATATTTT
size: NA; D: NA; J: TRBJ1-1; length: 14; V: TRBV5-1; CDR3: CASSPGRENTEAFF; DNA: TGCGCCAGCAGCCCCGGGAGAGAGAACACTGAAGCTTTCTTT
size: NA; D: NA; J: TRBJ1-2; length: 16; V: TRBV12-5; CDR3: CASGLPKGGLKDGYTF; DNA: TGTGCTAGTGGTTTGCCGAAAGGCGGGCTGAAGGATGGCTACACCTTC
size: once; D: TRBD2; J: TRBJ2-3; length: 15; V: TRBV15; CDR3: CATSMGEGSTDTQYF; DNA: TGTGCCACCAGCATGGGGGAGGGGAGCACAGATACGCAGTATTTT
size: NA; D: TRBD2; J: TRBJ2-1; length: 16; V: TRBV5-1; CDR3: CASSLARLAGYNEQFF; DNA: TGCGCCAGCAGCTTGGCAAGACTAGCGGGCTACAATGAGCAGTTCTTC
size: NA; D: TRBD2; J: TRBJ2-1; length: 15; V: TRBV2; CDR3: CASRASGVSYNEQFF; DNA: TGTGCCAGCAGAGCTAGCGGGGTGTCCTACAATGAGCAGTTCTTC
size: NA; D: TRBD1; J: TRBJ2-1; length: 15; V: TRBV11-2; CDR3: CASGGQGRAIGEQFF; DNA: TGTGCCAGCGGGGGACAGGGGAGAGCTATTGGTGAGCAGTTCTTC
size: once; D: NA; J: TRBJ1-5; length: 12; V: TRBV30; CDR3: CAWATGPQPQHF; DNA: TGTGCCTGGGCCACAGGGCCCCAGCCCCAGCATTTT
size: few; D: NA; J: TRBJ2-3; length: 15; V: TRBV9; CDR3: CASSVVGQSTDTQYF; DNA: TGTGCCAGCAGCGTAGTGGGACAAAGCACAGATACGCAGTATTTT